The source of this T cell receptor beta chain is a study of blood T cell repertoires in COVID-19. Overall study context: The cDNA or gDNA used as material had been derived from T cells, B-cell-depleted T cells, or PBMCs.

Trimming cost V 9 bases and J 4 bases; bases outside gene matches: 9. Per germline, CDR1 LNHDA and CDR2 SQIVND (reference sequence). The CDR3 runs to 14 residues. The method was immunoSEQ multiplex PCR; TCRdb's version includes in-frame clones alone and lacks a portion of them. The table has about 230,000 clones, about 87% seen once; the top ten hold around 2.5%. The study assigned cohorts using participant-reported clinical history. The V gene is TRBV19, the J gene TRBJ1-2; 9 bases line up with TRBD1. Sequencing was carried out using PBMCs or T cells enriched from blood (not recorded which). The clonotype was recovered from a woman in her thirties or forties with acute COVID-19. CDR3 sequence (DNA): TGTGCCAGCACCTCCGGACAGGGGCCCTATGGCTACACCTTC. This translates into CASTSGQGPYGYTF.